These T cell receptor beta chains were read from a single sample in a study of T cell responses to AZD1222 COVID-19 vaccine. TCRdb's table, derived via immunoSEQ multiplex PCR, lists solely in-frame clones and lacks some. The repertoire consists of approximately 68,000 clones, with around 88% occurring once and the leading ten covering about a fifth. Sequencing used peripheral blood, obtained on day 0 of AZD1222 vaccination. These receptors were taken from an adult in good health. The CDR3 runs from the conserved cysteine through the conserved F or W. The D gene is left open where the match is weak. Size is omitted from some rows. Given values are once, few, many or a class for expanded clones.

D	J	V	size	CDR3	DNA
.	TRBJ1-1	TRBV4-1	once	CASTIGTADTEAFF	TGCGCCAGCACCATTGGGACGGCGGACACTGAAGCTTTCTTT
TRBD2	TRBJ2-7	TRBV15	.	CATSGWTSAPDEQYF	TGTGCCACCAGCGGATGGACTAGCGCGCCGGACGAGCAGTACTTC
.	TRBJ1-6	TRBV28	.	CASSLVHRVASPLHF	TGTGCCAGCAGTTTAGTGCACAGGGTGGCTTCACCCCTCCACTTT
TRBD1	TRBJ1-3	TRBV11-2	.	CASSPRTGRFGGNTIYF	TGTGCCAGCAGCCCCCGGACAGGGAGGTTTGGTGGAAACACCATATATTTT
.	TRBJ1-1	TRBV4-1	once	CASSLSSVNTEAFF	TGCGCCAGCAGCCTGAGCTCCGTGAACACTGAAGCTTTCTTT
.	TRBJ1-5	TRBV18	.	CASSSGGNNQPQHF	TGTGCCAGCTCATCCGGGGGTAACAATCAGCCCCAGCATTTT
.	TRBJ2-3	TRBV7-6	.	CASSLADFPGDTQYF	TGTGCCAGCAGCTTAGCGGATTTCCCAGGAGATACGCAGTATTTT
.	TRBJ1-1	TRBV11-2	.	CASRWGRDTEAFF	TGTGCCAGCAGGTGGGGGAGGGATACTGAAGCTTTCTTT
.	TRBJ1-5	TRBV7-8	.	CASSLVSTHDQPQHF	TGTGCCAGCAGCTTAGTCAGCACCCACGATCAGCCCCAGCATTTT
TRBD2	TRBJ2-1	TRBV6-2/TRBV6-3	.	CASSYSPSGYPYNEQFF	TGTGCCAGCAGTTACTCCCCTAGCGGGTACCCATACAATGAGCAGTTCTTC
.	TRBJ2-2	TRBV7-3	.	CASSLTPAGELFF	TGTGCCAGCAGCTTGACCCCTGCCGGGGAGCTGTTTTTT
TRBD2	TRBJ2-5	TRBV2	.	CASIPRRLAGAQETQYF	TGTGCCAGCATCCCGCGGCGGCTAGCGGGAGCGCAAGAGACCCAGTACTTC
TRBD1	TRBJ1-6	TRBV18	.	CASSPPGQGGSPLHF	TGTGCCAGCTCACCACCGGGACAGGGAGGATCACCCCTCCACTTT
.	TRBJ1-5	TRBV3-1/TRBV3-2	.	CASSQGRQPQHF	TGTGCCAGCAGCCAAGGACGGCAGCCCCAGCATTTT